This TCR beta chain is drawn from a study of T cells in Graves' hyperthyroidism and ophthalmopathy. Study results and caveats: The authors' 13 V-J model separated ophthalmopathy from stable hyperthyroidism.

Amplification of TCR beta CDR3 regions was performed using RNA transcripts as template. A first-round RT-PCR of the TCR CDR3 used the HTBI primer set. In TCRdb, the multiplex PCR reads were re-called with MiXCR into one record per CDR3 protein. The sample shows 250,000 or so distinct CDR3 sequences, approximately 14% of them seen only once. Thyroid ultrasound and orbital computed tomography, with clinical symptoms and serum thyroxine and TRAb, informed diagnoses. Germline V gene sequence: CDR1 ENHRY, CDR2 SYGVKD. CDR3 length equals 13 residues. V dropped 0 bases and J dropped 3 bases, with 6 bases sitting between them. Many counts were recorded for this clonotype. Its antigen is unknown.

The source of this sequence is a woman in her 40s with Graves' hyperthyroidism that later progressed to Graves' ophthalmopathy. Material: blood. The rearrangement uses TRBV10-3 and TRBJ2-7; D ambiguous. In nucleotides, the CDR3 is TGTGCCATCAGTGAGTCTGGAGTCTACGAGCAGTACTTC. Encoded protein: CAISESGVYEQYF.